The 10 T cell receptor beta chains below all came from one sample that was sequenced in a study of T cell responses to AZD1222 COVID-19 vaccine. Sequencing used immunoSEQ multiplex PCR; TCRdb keeps in-frame clones, though not all of them. The table lists 45,000 to 70,000 clones, approximately 84% of them singletons. Sequencing used peripheral blood, obtained on day 0 of AZD1222 vaccination. The receptors come from an adult in good health.

This chain joins TRBV28 and TRBJ2-2, with TRBD2 matching 7 bases. This CDR3 region has 18 residues. Germline V lookup: CDR1 MDHEN, CDR2 SYDVKM. V was clipped by 3 bases and J by 3 bases; unmatched bases: 13. The CDR3: CASSFRTRHTEDTGELFF. As DNA, the CDR3 is TGTGCCAGCAGTTTCCGGACTAGACACACCGAGGACACCGGGGAGCTGTTTTTT.

This chain joins TRBV2 and TRBJ2-7; D unclear. Trimming left V 4 bases short and J 2 bases short, with 3 bases between. CDR1 SNHLY and CDR2 FYNNEI come from the germline V gene. This CDR3 region has 11 residues. CDR3 bases: TGTGCCAGCAGTGCTACCTACGAGCAGTACTTC. Its translation is CASSATYEQYF. Using reference TRBV2 and TRBJ2-7 for the parts outside the CDR3, the full variable domain is EPEVTQTPSHQVTQMGQEVILRCVPISNHLYFYWYRQILGQKVEFLVSFYNNEISEKSEIFDDQFSVERPDGSNFTLKIRSTKLEDSAMYFCASSATYEQYFGPGTRLTVT.

The chain has TRBV28 and TRBJ1-2; perhaps TRBD1 as D (5 bases). The CDR3 consists of 14 residues. Germline V gene sequence: CDR1 MDHEN, CDR2 SYDVKM. V was pared by 6 bases and J by 1 base, with 12 bases between. The DNA for the CDR3 is TGTGCCAGCAGAGGGACGGGGCTTAACTATGGCTACACCTTC. Translating gives CASRGTGLNYGYTF.

V usage is TRBV13 and J usage is TRBJ1-3, with a possible D match to TRBD1 (5 bases). This CDR3 is 15 amino acids long. The germline V and J ends were trimmed by 4 bases and 7 bases, with 17 bases remaining between them. CDR1 PRHDT and CDR2 FYEKMQ come from the germline V gene (reference sequence). CDR3 loop: CASSSWVKGKNTIYF. As DNA, the CDR3 is TGTGCCAGCAGCTCCTGGGTGAAGGGGAAGAACACCATATATTTT.

The sample holds one count of this clone. The gene calls are TRBV7-9 and TRBJ2-1, with D perhaps TRBD2 (5 bases). Deletions cut 5 bases from V and 6 bases from J, with 14 bases between. Germline lookup yields CDR1 SEHNR and CDR2 FQNEAQ (reference sequence). The CDR3 has 14 amino acids. The chain's CDR3 is CASSLTDLSNEQFF. The CDR3 DNA is TGTGCCAGCAGCCTGACGGACTTATCCAATGAGCAGTTCTTC.

J is TRBJ1-6 and V is TRBV19; 7 bases map to TRBD1. The CDR3 totals 16 residues. After removal of 6 bases from V and 0 bases from J, the junction contained 5 bases not matched to a gene. Germline V CDR1 and CDR2: LNHDA, SQIVND (reference sequence). The CDR3 is CASRPTGSSYNSPLHF. The CDR3 DNA is TGTGCCAGTAGGCCGACAGGGAGCTCCTATAATTCACCCCTCCACTTT.

The CDR3 bases are TGTGCCAGCAGCCGTTCTACCGCCGCTGGGGCCAACGTCCTGACTTTC. The encoded protein is CASSRSTAAGANVLTF. The chain joins TRBV27 to TRBJ2-6; D gene ambiguous. The germline V gene encodes CDR1 MNHEY and CDR2 SMNVEV (reference sequence). This CDR3 has 16 residues. V was pared by 6 bases and J by 2 bases, with 14 bases between. Supplemented by reference TRBV27 and TRBJ2-6, the full variable domain reads EAQVTQNPRYLITVTGKKLTVTCSQNMNHEYMSWYRQDPGLGLRQIYYSMNVEVTDKGDVPEGYKVSRKEKRNFPLILESPSPNQTSLYFCASSRSTAAGANVLTFGAGSRLTVL.

The rearrangement links TRBV20-1 to TRBJ2-1; D unresolved. Per the germline V gene, CDR1 is DFQATT and CDR2 is SNEGSKA (reference sequence). V was pared by 3 bases and J by 7 bases, with 7 bases between. The CDR3 has 11 residues. The CDR3 bases are TGCAGTGCTAGCCGATCGAATGAGCAGTTCTTC. This gives the protein CSASRSNEQFF.

This clone was seen a single time. The J gene is TRBJ2-1, the V gene TRBV19, with D possibly being TRBD1 or TRBD2 (5 bases each). Trimming left V 0 bases short and J 0 bases short, with 21 bases between. The CDR3 runs 20 residues. The germline V gene has CDR1 LNHDA and CDR2 SQIVND (reference sequence). Here the CDR3 DNA reads TGTGCCAGTAGTATAGAGGCAGGGTACAGCGGACTCAGCTCCTACAATGAGCAGTTCTTC. As protein: CASSIEAGYSGLSSYNEQFF.

The table lists this clone with a few counts. The rearrangement links TRBV2 to TRBJ1-1; D is perhaps TRBD1 (5 bases). In germline, CDR1 is SNHLY, CDR2 FYNNEI. There are 12 residues in the CDR3. Trimming removed 4 bases from V and 7 bases from J, with 10 bases in between. The CDR3 reads CASSVQGLEAFF. The CDR3 coding sequence is TGTGCCAGCAGTGTGCAGGGCCTTGAAGCTTTCTTT.